This is a list of T cell receptor beta chains from one sample in a study of tumor and adjacent non-tumor tissue in lung cancer. TCRdb re-derived calls from the multiplex PCR reads in MiXCR, one entry per CDR3 protein. In the table there are roughly 74,000 distinct CDR3 sequences, 76% of which are singletons. Specimen: distant non-tumor lung tissue. All receptors come from a man between 65 and 85 years old with non-small cell lung cancer. Each CDR3 is given with its conserved first and last residue. The D gene is left open where the match is weak. Clone sizes are given selectively: once, few, many, or a class where the clone is expanded.

V gene	D gene	clone size	J gene	CDR3 DNA	CDR3 protein
TRBV10-2	-	-	TRBJ2-1	TGTGCCAGCAGGTCCCAGGGACCCTCTTCTCATGAACAGTTCTTC	CASRSQGPSSHEQFF
TRBV11-3	-	-	TRBJ1-1	TGTGCCAGCACCTTACAGGGTGGGAATGAAGCTTTCTTT	CASTLQGGNEAFF
TRBV28	-	-	TRBJ2-5	TGTGCCGGCAGCCCGGGACCAAGCCAAGAGACCCAGTACTTC	CAGSPGPSQETQYF
TRBV5-1	TRBD2	-	TRBJ2-3	TGCGCTAACAGCTTGGAGCGGGGGGAGAGAGATACGCAGTATTTT	CANSLERGERDTQYF
TRBV4-2	-	-	TRBJ2-3	TGTGCCAGCAGCCAGGTTAGTGGGGGGGGCCAAGATACGCAGTATTTT	CASSQVSGGGQDTQYF
TRBV11-2	-	-	TRBJ2-2	TGTGCCAGCAGCCCCGGGAGATTGAACACCGGGGAGCTGTTTTTT	CASSPGRLNTGELFF
TRBV28	-	-	TRBJ1-6	TGTGCCAGCGGTCCTACCTGGCAGTTCTATCATAACTTCGATAATTCACCCCTCCACTTT	CASGPTWQFYHNFDNSPLHF
TRBV4-1	TRBD2	-	TRBJ2-7	TGCGCCAGCAGCCGGACACTAGCGGGAAAGGGGGGCAAGCAGTACTTC	CASSRTLAGKGGKQYF
TRBV11-3	TRBD1	-	TRBJ1-1	TGTGTCAGTAACTTCCGGGACAGAACCCTGAACATTGAAGCTTTCTTT	CVSNFRDRTLNIEAFF
TRBV6-2/TRBV6-3	-	-	TRBJ2-6	TGTGCCAGCAGCCGCCAATTTAACTCTGGGGCCAACGTACTGACTTTC	CASSRQFNSGANVLTF
TRBV10-1	TRBD1	-	TRBJ2-2	TGCGCCAACAGTAGAAACAGGGGGTCGGTCACCGGGGAGATGTTTTTT	CANSRNRGSVTGEMFF
TRBV4-3	TRBD1	-	TRBJ2-1	TGCGCCAGTAGCCCCGGGACAGGGACCTACAATGATCAGTTCTTC	CASSPGTGTYNDQFF
TRBV6-5	TRBD1	-	TRBJ2-5	TGTGCCAGCAGTTCCGCCGGGACAGGAAACCCACAAGAGACCCGGTACTTC	CASSSAGTGNPQETRYF
TRBV5-6	TRBD2	-	TRBJ2-7	TGTGACAGCAGCCTGGGGACTAGCGGGGTCTACGAGCAGTACTTT	CDSSLGTSGVYEQYF
TRBV4-1	TRBD1	-	TRBJ2-6	TGCGCCAGCAAACCCCAGTTGGGACAGGGCTCTGGGGCCAACGTCCTGACTTTC	CASKPQLGQGSGANVLTF
TRBV11-2	TRBD1	-	TRBJ2-1	TGTGCCAGCAGATTACAGGGGACATACAATGAGCAGTTCTTC	CASRLQGTYNEQFF
TRBV28	TRBD1	-	TRBJ2-7	TGTGCCAGCAAGCTCCTCCGGGACAGGGCCGACGAGCAGTACTTC	CASKLLRDRADEQYF
TRBV11-2	-	-	TRBJ1-2	TGTACCAGGAGCTTAGATAGGAGGGGTGGCTACACCTTC	CTRSLDRRGGYTF
TRBV12-3/TRBV12-4	TRBD1	once	TRBJ1-3	TGTGCCAGCAATCGTCCCGGGACAGGGATCTGCTCTGGAAGCACCATATATTTT	CASNRPGTGICSGSTIYF
TRBV6-1	TRBD2	-	TRBJ2-1	TGTGCCAGCAGCGACAAACCAGCGGGAGAAGTAGGGGAGCAGTTCTTC	CASSDKPAGEVGEQFF
TRBV7-9	TRBD1	-	TRBJ2-5	TGTGCCAGCACCTGGGACAGGGTAGAAGAGACACAGTACTTC	CASTWDRVEETQYF
TRBV11-2	-	once	TRBJ1-1	TGTGGCAACAGCTTCGCCAATTCAAGGAACACTGAACCTTTCTTT	CGNSFANSRNTEPFF
TRBV6-5	TRBD1	-	TRBJ2-5	TGTGCCAGCAGTTCCGCTGCGACAGGGTTCCCACAAGAGACCCTGTACTTC	CASSSAATGFPQETLYF
TRBV20-1	-	-	TRBJ2-7	TGCAGTGCCGACCGCTCGAGAGGGAGCTCCTACGAGCAGTACTTC	CSADRSRGSSYEQYF
TRBV6-1	TRBD2	-	TRBJ2-7	TGTGCCAGCAGTGAGGCGGGGGGCACATCCTACGAGCATTACTTC	CASSEAGGTSYEHYF
TRBV18	-	-	TRBJ2-5	TGTACCAGCACCCCGGGTCTCCAAGAGACCCAGTACTTC	CTSTPGLQETQYF
TRBV5-6	TRBD1	-	TRBJ2-7	TGTGCTAGCAGCTCCATTGTCCGGGACAGGACCTACGAGCAATACTTC	CASSSIVRDRTYEQYF
TRBV11-1	-	-	TRBJ1-1	TGTGTCAGCAGCTTGGGACAATGGGACGTGAACACTGAAGCTTTCTTT	CVSSLGQWDVNTEAFF
TRBV6-5	-	-	TRBJ2-5	TGTGCCCGCAGTCACAGGGTTGGGGGCCAAGGGACCCAGTACTTC	CARSHRVGGQGTQYF
TRBV11-1	-	few	TRBJ1-6	TGTGTCAGCAGCTTGGATCGTTCACCACTCCACTTT	CVSSLDRSPLHF
TRBV5-1	-	-	TRBJ2-3	TGCGCCAGCAGATTGGCCTCGGAGAGGGCAGATACGCAGTATTTT	CASRLASERADTQYF
TRBV6-5	-	-	TRBJ1-2	TGTGCCAACAGTTACTCGCATAGACCCGCTAACTATGGTTACACCTTC	CANSYSHRPANYGYTF
TRBV5-6	-	-	TRBJ2-1	TGTGCCGGCAGTCATACGGGAGCTTTCTACAATGAGCAGTTCTTC	CAGSHTGAFYNEQFF
TRBV28	-	few	TRBJ2-7	TGTGCCAGCAGTACCGCCCCAGCTACTATTTCCTACGAGCAGTACTTC	CASSTAPATISYEQYF
TRBV11-2	-	-	TRBJ2-1	TGTGCCAGCAGCCCCCAAGGGCAGTACAATGAGCTGCTCTTC	CASSPQGQYNELLF
TRBV6-1	-	-	TRBJ1-3	TGTGCCAGCAGTGATCCACCCCAGGGAGGAAACATCATATATTTT	CASSDPPQGGNIIYF